This TCR beta chain was sequenced during a study of cytomegalovirus exposure and HLA in healthy donors. Study overall: A subsequent analysis reported that the roughly 120 validation repertoires were produced on the same platform that had also been used for the 666 first-cohort repertoires.

Comments on this clone: Its cognate antigen is unknown.

Regarding the study as a whole: Whilst most TCR sequences proved rare, a subset of public TCRs occurred across many donors. With high specificity and sensitivity, the classifier reportedly diagnosed cytomegalovirus status.

Here immunoSEQ multiplex PCR was the method, and the copy in TCRdb shows in-frame clones only, minus some. The sample consists of 120,000 or so clones, about nine tenths of them appearing once. The CDR3 is made up of 15 amino acids. V lost 0 bases to trimming and J lost 8 bases, with 14 bases between them. In germline, CDR1 is LGHNA, CDR2 YNFKEQ. The source is a man aged 25-40 years in good health and CMV-seronegative. This chain uses TRBV4-2 with TRBJ1-5, with D hard to call. The sample taken for sequencing was PBMCs. DNA of the CDR3: TGTGCCAGCAGCCAAGATTCTGAGGGTAGGAAGCCCCAGCATTTT. This sequence encodes CASSQDSEGRKPQHF.